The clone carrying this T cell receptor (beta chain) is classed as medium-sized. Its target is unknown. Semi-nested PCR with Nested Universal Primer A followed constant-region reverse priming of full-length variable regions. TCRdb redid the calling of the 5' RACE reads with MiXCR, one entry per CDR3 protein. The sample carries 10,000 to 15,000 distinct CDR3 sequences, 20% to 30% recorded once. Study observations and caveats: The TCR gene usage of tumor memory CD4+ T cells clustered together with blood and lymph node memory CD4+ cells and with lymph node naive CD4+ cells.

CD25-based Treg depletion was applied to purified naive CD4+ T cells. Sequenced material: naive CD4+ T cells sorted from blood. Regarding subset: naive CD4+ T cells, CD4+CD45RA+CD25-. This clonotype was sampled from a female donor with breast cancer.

In DNA form, the CDR3 reads TGCAGTGCTAGAGATCCGAACGGGGCAGGGGATACGCAGTATTTT. Its translation: CSARDPNGAGDTQYF. The rearrangement joins TRBV20-1 to TRBJ2-3; D is tentatively TRBD1 or TRBD2 (5 bases each). Germline CDR1 reads DFQATT; CDR2 reads SNEGSKA (reference sequence). V lost 0 bases, J lost 6 bases, and 16 bases lay in between. CDR3 length: 15 amino acids.